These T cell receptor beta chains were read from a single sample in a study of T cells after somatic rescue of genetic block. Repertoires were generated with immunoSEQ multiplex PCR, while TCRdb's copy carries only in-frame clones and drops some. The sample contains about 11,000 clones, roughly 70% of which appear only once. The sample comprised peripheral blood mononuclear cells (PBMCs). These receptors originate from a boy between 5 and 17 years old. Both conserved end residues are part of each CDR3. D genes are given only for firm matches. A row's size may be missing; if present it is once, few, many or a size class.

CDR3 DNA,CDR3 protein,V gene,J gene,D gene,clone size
TGCGCCAGCAGCCCGACTAGTCCCCCAGATACGCAGTATTTT,CASSPTSPPDTQYF,TRBV5-1,TRBJ2-3,.,.
TGTGCCAGCAGCCCCCTAGGGAATGAGCAGTTCTTC,CASSPLGNEQFF,TRBV7-9,TRBJ2-1,.,.
TGTGCCAGCAGCTCCTACGAGCAGTACTTC,CASSSYEQYF,TRBV11-3,TRBJ2-7,.,.
TGTGCCAGCAGCTTAGCCACGTTGGGGCCAAACACCGGGGAGCTGTTTTTT,CASSLATLGPNTGELFF,TRBV7-8,TRBJ2-2,.,.
TGTGCCAGCAGGGTCCAGTCAGCTAACTATGGCTACACCTTC,CASRVQSANYGYTF,TRBV28,TRBJ1-2,.,few
TGTGCCAGCAGCGAGCAGTTCTTC,CASSEQFF,TRBV21-1,TRBJ2-1,.,.
TGTGCCAGCAGTTTATTCGCCGACGAGAGCGGGGCGGGCTACGAGCAGTACTTC,CASSLFADESGAGYEQYF,TRBV27,TRBJ2-7,TRBD2,few
TGTGCCAGTAGTCGACTAGCGGGAGTCTCGAACACCGGGGAGCTGTTTTTT,CASSRLAGVSNTGELFF,TRBV19,TRBJ2-2,TRBD2,few
TGTGCCAGCAGTTACCCGCCGGGACCCCGGCGCAATGAGCAGTTCTTC,CASSYPPGPRRNEQFF,TRBV6-5,TRBJ2-1,.,few
TGTGCCATCTTACCTACCCCCTACAATGAGCAGTTCTTC,CAILPTPYNEQFF,TRBV6-1,TRBJ2-1,.,.
TGTGCCAGCTCACCTTGGCGGTTCGCCTACAATGAGCAGTTCTTC,CASSPWRFAYNEQFF,TRBV18,TRBJ2-1,.,once
TGCGCCAGCAGCTTGGGGGGATACAATGAGCAGTTCTTC,CASSLGGYNEQFF,TRBV5-1,TRBJ2-1,.,.
TGTGCCAGTAGTATAAGGGAGGGGTCAGATACGCAGTATTTT,CASSIREGSDTQYF,TRBV19,TRBJ2-3,TRBD2,.
TGTGCCAGTAGTGCGACAGGGACTCCTGCCGGCGAAAAACTGTTTTTT,CASSATGTPAGEKLFF,TRBV19,TRBJ1-4,TRBD1,.
TGCGCCAGCAGCCAGAGTATACCTGACGGTTATTCACCCCTCCACTTT,CASSQSIPDGYSPLHF,TRBV4-1,TRBJ1-6,.,few
TGTGCCATCAGACCAGATCACAGGGGGCCGGAGCTGGGCGTATATTCACCCCTCCACTTT,CAIRPDHRGPELGVYSPLHF,TRBV10-3,TRBJ1-6,TRBD1,.
TGTGCCAGCAGAAACCCCGGGACAGGGAGGGAGACCCAGTACTTC,CASRNPGTGRETQYF,TRBV6-6,TRBJ2-5,TRBD1,.
TGTGCCAGCAGCCCTAGCGACGGTAACACTGAAGCTTTCTTT,CASSPSDGNTEAFF,TRBV9,TRBJ1-1,.,.
TGTGCCAGCAGTTGGGACAGGGTCACGCAGTATTTT,CASSWDRVTQYF,TRBV6-6,TRBJ2-3,TRBD1,.
TGTGCCAGCAGCCGCACAGGGGCCCACGAGCAGTACTTC,CASSRTGAHEQYF,TRBV11-2,TRBJ2-7,TRBD1,.
TGTGCCAGTAGCGAACAGGGGGCCTCTCCCTACGAGCAGTACTTC,CASSEQGASPYEQYF,TRBV19,TRBJ2-7,TRBD1,medium-sized
TGTGCCAGCTCACCACCGGGCCCTAATGAAAAACTGTTTTTT,CASSPPGPNEKLFF,TRBV18,TRBJ1-4,.,few
TGTGCCACTCCTTCCTTTCACGGGAATGGCTACACCTTC,CATPSFHGNGYTF,TRBV19,TRBJ1-2,.,.
TGTGCCAGCAGCTTCAGGGCCGCGGGGGACACAGATACGCAGTATTTT,CASSFRAAGDTDTQYF,TRBV7-9,TRBJ2-3,TRBD2,.
TGTGCCAGCAGTCGCGGGACTTGGGATAACGAGCAGTACTTC,CASSRGTWDNEQYF,TRBV7-9,TRBJ2-7,.,.
TGTGCCAGCAGTTCCCCAAACACTGAAGCTTTCTTT,CASSSPNTEAFF,TRBV27,TRBJ1-1,.,.